This TCR beta chain appears in the sequencing data of a study of CXCR3-negative and CXCR3-positive naive CD8 T cells. Whole-study findings and limits: Naive cells with CXCR3 showed TRB CDR3s that were more hydrophobic than those in CXCR3-negative naive cells. It was found that naive subsets had comparable surface CD5, and TCR strength was inferred from TRB CDR3 properties.

A note on this clonotype: What it binds is not known.

UMI-labeled 5' RACE TRB cDNA libraries were prepared from the cells. One entry per CDR3 protein, without DNA, is what TCRdb gives after re-calling the 5' RACE reads. Its clone listing holds over 70,000 distinct CDR3 sequences. Every CD8+ subset sample held about 300,000 flow-sorted cells, done in triplicate. Within the CD8+ T cell compartment, naive cells were CD45RO-CCR7+CD27+CD95-. The CDR3 loop spans 14 amino acids. Germline assignment: CDR1 SQVTM and CDR2 ANQGSEA. The chain links TRBV29-1 to TRBJ1-1; checking the TCRdb D call of TRBD1 is not possible without DNA. Source material: naive CXCR3+ CD8+ T cells from blood. Subset here: CD45RO-CCR7+CD27+CD95- naive CD8+ T cells expressing CXCR3 (TNR3+). This TCR was sampled from a human donor in good health. Some clones in this sample may be carry-over from other donors' samples. The CDR3 region is CSVEAPGGGTEAFF.